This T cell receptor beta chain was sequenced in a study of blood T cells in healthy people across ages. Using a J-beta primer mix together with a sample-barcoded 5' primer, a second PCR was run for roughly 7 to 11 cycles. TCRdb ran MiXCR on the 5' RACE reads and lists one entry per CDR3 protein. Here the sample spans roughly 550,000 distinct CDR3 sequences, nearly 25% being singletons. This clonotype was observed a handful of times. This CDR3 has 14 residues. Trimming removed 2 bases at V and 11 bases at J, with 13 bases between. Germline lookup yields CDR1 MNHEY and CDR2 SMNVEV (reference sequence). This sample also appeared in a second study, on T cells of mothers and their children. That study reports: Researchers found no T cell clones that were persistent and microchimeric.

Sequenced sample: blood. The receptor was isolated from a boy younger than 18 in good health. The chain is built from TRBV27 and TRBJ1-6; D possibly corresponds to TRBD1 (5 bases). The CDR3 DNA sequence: TGTGCCAGCAGTTTAGAGGGTCAGGGAACACCCCTCCACTTT. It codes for CASSLEGQGTPLHF.